The 7 T cell receptor beta chains in this list originate from one sample, sequenced in a study of blood T cells in healthy people across ages. It was with a sample-barcoded 5' primer and a J-beta primer mix that a second PCR of roughly 6 to 12 cycles was run. TCRdb recomputed calls from the 5' RACE reads with MiXCR, one row per CDR3 protein. The data contain 1.8 million or so distinct CDR3 sequences, about 39% of them singletons. Input material: blood. These receptors came from a human donor in good health.

The chain combines TRBV29-1 with TRBJ2-5; D remains ambiguous. V was trimmed by 4 bases and J by 2 bases, leaving 8 bases between them. The CDR3 length is 12 residues. The germline CDR1 and CDR2 sequences are SQVTM and ANQGSEA. The CDR3 DNA follows: TGCAGCGTTGCCATGGGTCAAGAGACCCAGTACTTC. Its protein product is CSVAMGQETQYF.

The chain employs TRBV29-1 and TRBJ1-4, with D uncertain. This CDR3 spans 13 amino acids. Trimming stripped 3 bases from V and 1 base from J, with 6 bases between. Looked up from germline, CDR1 is SQVTM and CDR2 is ANQGSEA. The DNA for the CDR3 is TGCAGCGTTGACTCGTTAACTAATGAAAAACTGTTTTTT. It translates to CSVDSLTNEKLFF.

The chain is built from TRBV7-2 and TRBJ2-5; possibly TRBD2 for D (5 bases). This CDR3 comprises 14 residues. Per germline, CDR1 SGHTA and CDR2 FQGNSA. The V and J ends lost 5 bases and 1 base respectively, with 11 bases between them. CDR3: CASSPRAFQETQYF. As DNA, the CDR3 is TGTGCCAGCAGCCCGAGGGCCTTCCAAGAGACCCAGTACTTC. Full variable domain (outside the CDR3, taken from reference TRBV7-2 and TRBJ2-5): GAGVSQSPSNKVTEKGKDVELRCDPISGHTALYWYRQSLGQGLEFLIYFQGNSAPDKSGLPSDRFSAERTGGSVSTLTIQRTQQEDSAVYLCASSPRAFQETQYFGPGTRLLVL.

This chain links TRBV5-1 with TRBJ1-2; a possible D gene is TRBD1 (6 bases). The CDR3 spans 13 residues. Germline values: CDR1 SGHRS, CDR2 YFSETQ. Trimming cost V 2 bases and J 9 bases, with 14 bases left between them. The CDR3 DNA sequence: TGCGCCAGCAGCTTTTTCGGGGGACATAGCTACACCTTC. This gives the protein CASSFFGGHSYTF.

V gene TRBV7-9 combines with J gene TRBJ2-1, with D tentatively TRBD1 or TRBD2 (5 bases each). The CDR3 totals 14 residues. Trimming shortened V by 5 bases and J by 7 bases, and 15 bases separated the two germline ends. Germline assignment: CDR1 SEHNR and CDR2 FQNEAQ (reference sequence). The CDR3 spells CASSLGPWGNEQFF. The CDR3 DNA reads TGTGCCAGCAGCCTCGGCCCTTGGGGGAATGAGCAGTTCTTC.

This clonotype showed up just a few times. This sequence joins TRBV4-1 and TRBJ2-1; TRBD2 matches at 9 bases. The V and J ends lost 2 bases and 3 bases, in that order; junction bases with no gene match: 2. Germline assignment: CDR1 MGHRA and CDR2 YSYEKL. The CDR3 spans 15 residues. Here the CDR3 DNA reads TGCGCCAGCAGCCAAATAGCGGGGGACTACAATGAGCAGTTCTTC. Translated, it gives CASSQIAGDYNEQFF.

This clonotype has just a few counts. This chain connects TRBV6-5 to TRBJ1-1; unclear D gene. Trimming left V 0 bases short and J 6 bases short, with 8 bases between. There are 13 residues in the CDR3. The V gene's germline CDR1 is MNHEY and CDR2 SVGAGI. The CDR3 sequence is CASSYSRVAEAFF. CDR3 nucleotide sequence: TGTGCCAGCAGTTACTCGAGGGTCGCTGAAGCTTTCTTT.